The entry below describes one TCR beta chain. The source of the sample is a study of CD8 T cells in Susac syndrome. Random hexamers served to reverse transcribe about 0.5 to 1 ug RNA. TCRdb re-called the immunoSEQ multiplex PCR reads through MiXCR, storing one row per CDR3 protein. In the table there are some 120,000 distinct CDR3 sequences, about 90% of which are singletons. V was pared by 5 bases and J by 2 bases, with 16 bases between. Germline V gene lookup returns CDR1 MDHEN and CDR2 SYDVKM. The CDR3 is 15 amino acids. This receptor was taken from a human donor with multiple sclerosis. Sequencing was performed on CD8+ T cells from PBMCs. This chain connects TRBV28 to TRBJ2-7; tentatively, D is TRBD1 (6 bases). CDR3 coding DNA: TGTGCCAGCAGTGCCCACCGGGACACCACCTACGAGCAGTACTTC. Its translation is CASSAHRDTTYEQYF.